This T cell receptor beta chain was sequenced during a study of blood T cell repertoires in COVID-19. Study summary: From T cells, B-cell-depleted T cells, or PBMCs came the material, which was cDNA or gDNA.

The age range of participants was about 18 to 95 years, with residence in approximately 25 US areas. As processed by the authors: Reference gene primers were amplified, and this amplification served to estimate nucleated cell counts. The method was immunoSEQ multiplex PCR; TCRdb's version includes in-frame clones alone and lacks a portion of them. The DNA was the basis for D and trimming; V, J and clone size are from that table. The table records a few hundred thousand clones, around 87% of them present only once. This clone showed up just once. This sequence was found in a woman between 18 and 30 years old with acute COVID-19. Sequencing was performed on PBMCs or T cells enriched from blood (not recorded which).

This CDR3 reads CASMRQGVNEQYF. Here the CDR3 DNA reads TGTGCCAGTATGCGGCAGGGTGTGAACGAGCAGTACTTC. The chain links TRBV19 to TRBJ2-7; tentatively, D is TRBD1 (5 bases). This CDR3 has 13 residues. V lost 7 bases and J lost 5, with 15 bases in between. The germline V gene encodes CDR1 LNHDA and CDR2 SQIVND (reference sequence). The variable domain in full, completed from reference TRBV19 and TRBJ2-7, reads DGGITQSPKYLFRKEGQNVTLSCEQNLNHDAMYWYRQDPGQGLRLIYYSQIVNDFQKGDIAEGYSVSREKKESFPLTVTSAQKNPTAFYLCASMRQGVNEQYFGPGTRLTVT.